This TCR beta chain originates from a study of shared clonotypes between healthy human individuals. Germline V CDR1 and CDR2: SGDLS, YYNGEE. The CDR3 is made up of 13 amino acids. V was trimmed by 8 bases and J by 7 bases, leaving 13 bases between them. Deep-level settings were used for running the assay. Method: immunoSEQ multiplex PCR; TCRdb's copy keeps in-frame clones and lacks some. The data contain about 2 million clones, 85% to 95% of them singletons. General study findings and limits: Tissue TCR repertoires likely differ from these blood-only repertoires.

As regards this clone: Its specificity is unknown.

Sequencing used naive CD4+ T cells sorted from blood. As for subset: CD45RA+ positively selected. This TCR derives from a young man in good health. The chain has TRBV9 and TRBJ1-6; a possible D gene is TRBD1 (6 bases). The CDR3 spells CASNREANSPLHF. CDR3 nucleotides: TGTGCCAGTAACAGGGAGGCGAATTCACCCCTCCACTTT. The whole variable domain, remainder taken from reference TRBV9 and TRBJ1-6, is DSGVTQTPKHLITATGQRVTLRCSPRSGDLSVYWYQQSLDQGLQFLIQYYNGEERAKGNILERFSAQQFPDLHSELNLSSLELGDSALYFCASNREANSPLHFGNGTRLTVT.